Each of the 11 T cell receptor beta chains below was sequenced from the same sample in a study of T-cell reconstitution after alpha-beta-depleted transplantation in children (dated by TCRdb to 2016 to 2018). The library was prepared using PCR. TCRdb records Illumina HiSeq 2500 as the sequencer. Molecular barcoding was employed in the preparation of TCR libraries, with unique molecular identifiers being used to normalize TCRbeta repertoire quantification. The raw public reads went through TCRdb reprocessing: fastp at Q25, MiXCR clone calling, in-frame beta chains kept. Each entry merges the rows of one CDR3 protein and shows their most common DNA and genes. In this sample the table shows some 460,000 distinct CDR3 sequences, under 20% of which occur a single time. 25% to 35% of the sample is taken by the ten largest. The sample's treatment or condition label, in plain terms: allogeneic hematopoietic cell transplantation with graft depleted of TCRalphabeta T cells and CD19 B cells.

The sequencing used PBMCs, mostly from graft donor cells, collected 360 days after TCRalphabeta/CD19-depleted stem cell transplant. The receptors were gathered from a boy under two years old who had a stem cell transplant for Wiskott-Aldrich syndrome, so the T cells may come from the graft donor.

Here the CDR3 reads CASSLAGQSMETQYF. CDR3 coding DNA: TGCGCCAGCAGCTTGGCCGGACAGAGTATGGAGACCCAGTACTTC. The chain has TRBV5-1 and TRBJ2-5; D may be TRBD1 (6 bases). The germline CDR1 and CDR2 sequences are SGHRS and YFSETQ. This CDR3 comprises 15 residues. Deletions cut 0 bases from V and 5 bases from J, with 14 bases between.

V and J are TRBV29-1 and TRBJ1-1; D not certain. V was pared by 5 bases and J by 4 bases, with 14 bases between. CDR1 SQVTM and CDR2 ANQGSEA come from the germline V gene. The CDR3 extends over 13 amino acids. As DNA, the CDR3 is TGCAGCGTTCGTAAGGGAAAAAGCACTGAAGCTTTCTTT. It encodes CSVRKGKSTEAFF.

A few counts support this clonotype. The rearrangement joins TRBV10-3 to TRBJ2-6; D gene uncertain. Germline loops: CDR1 ENHRY, CDR2 SYGVKD. CDR3 length: 15 residues. With 0 bases removed from V and 4 bases from J, the gap between germline ends came to 7 bases. CDR3: CAISESKGGANVLTF. CDR3 in DNA: TGTGCCATCAGTGAGTCGAAGGGAGGGGCCAACGTCCTGACTTTC.

This clonotype was found a few times. J is TRBJ1-2 and V is TRBV6-2 or TRBV6-3; D is perhaps TRBD1 (5 bases). The ends were cut back, 6 bases at V and 6 bases at J, with 23 bases in the middle. There are 16 residues in the CDR3. From germline, CDR1 is MNHEY and CDR2 SVGEGT. The CDR3 loop is CASSSYLGTGHNGYTF. The CDR3 DNA reads TGTGCCAGCAGCTCCTACCTAGGGACCGGGCATAATGGCTACACCTTC.

Only a few counts were recorded for this clonotype. The chain couples TRBV6-5 to TRBJ2-1; the match to TRBD2 covers 9 bases. With 2 bases clipped from V and 6 bases from J, the junction kept 8 bases outside the gene matches. The CDR3 is made up of 16 amino acids. In germline, CDR1 is MNHEY, CDR2 SVGAGI. The CDR3 spells CASSYLLAGTGNEQFF. The CDR3 region has the DNA TGTGCCAGCAGTTACCTGCTAGCGGGGACCGGCAATGAGCAGTTCTTC.

This clonotype has just a few counts. The rearrangement uses TRBV9 and TRBJ2-5; D gene unclear. V lost 0 bases to trimming and J lost 1 base, with 10 bases between them. This CDR3 is 15 amino acids long. Germline CDR1 is SGDLS and CDR2 is YYNGEE. CDR3 in amino acids: CASSVDRGLQETQYF. The CDR3 region has the DNA TGTGCCAGCAGCGTAGATCGCGGCCTCCAAGAGACCCAGTACTTC.

This clonotype was seen a handful of times. The chain recombines TRBV12-3 or TRBV12-4 with TRBJ2-3; D gene uncertain. Trimming took off 1 base at V and 8 bases at J, with 4 bases between the two ends. The CDR3 runs to 11 residues. The CDR3 region is CASSLEVTQYF. Written as DNA, the CDR3 is TGTGCCAGCAGTTTAGAGGTTACGCAGTATTTT.

The CDR3 loop reads CASSLHRTGVGETQYF. For the CDR3, the DNA is TGCGCCAGCAGCTTGCACCGAACAGGGGTTGGGGAGACCCAGTACTTC. V is TRBV5-1 and J is TRBJ2-5; TRBD1 matches 7 bases. Looked up from germline, CDR1 is SGHRS and CDR2 is YFSETQ. The trim removed 1 base at V and 5 bases at J, leaving 11 bases unmatched. The CDR3 is made up of 16 amino acids.

This clonotype showed up just a few times. The chain links TRBV7-2 to TRBJ2-5; D unclear. V lost 7 bases, J lost 4 bases, and 10 bases lay in between. This CDR3 has 12 amino acids. Germline V gene sequence: CDR1 SGHTA, CDR2 FQGNSA. The CDR3 region is CASTIARETQYF. As DNA, the CDR3 is TGTGCCAGCACCATTGCCCGAGAGACCCAGTACTTC.

The J gene is TRBJ2-1, the V gene TRBV28; 7 bases map to TRBD2. In germline, CDR1 is MDHEN, CDR2 SYDVKM. The CDR3 runs to 12 residues. V was pared by 7 bases and J by 12 bases, with 9 bases of the junction left unmatched. The CDR3 spells CASNPPAGSQFF. The CDR3 coding sequence is TGTGCCAGCAACCCTCCAGCGGGGTCGCAGTTCTTC.

The chain uses TRBV7-2 and TRBJ2-5; tentatively, D is TRBD2 (5 bases). Germline CDR1 and CDR2: SGHTA and FQGNSA. The V gene lost 6 bases and the J gene lost 7 bases, with 21 bases spanning the gap. This CDR3 region has 15 residues. The CDR3 DNA reads TGTGCCAGCAGGGGAATGGACTGGGGAACGGGGACCCAGTACTTC. The encoded protein is CASRGMDWGTGTQYF. Complete variable domain (other parts from reference TRBV7-2 and TRBJ2-5): GAGVSQSPSNKVTEKGKDVELRCDPISGHTALYWYRQSLGQGLEFLIYFQGNSAPDKSGLPSDRFSAERTGGSVSTLTIQRTQQEDSAVYLCASRGMDWGTGTQYFGPGTRLLVL.